A selection of T cell receptor beta chains follows, all from one sample in a study of blood T cell repertoires in COVID-19. Here immunoSEQ multiplex PCR was the method, and the copy in TCRdb shows in-frame clones only, minus some. In the table there are around 230,000 clones, approximately 85% of which are singletons. The sequenced sample consisted of peripheral blood. All receptors derive from a man in his fifties or sixties with COVID-19, enrolled during active disease. CDR3s include the opening cysteine and the closing phenylalanine or tryptophan. D genes are given only for firm matches. Clone size is shown for a subset of rows, as once, few, many or a class of expanded clone.

V	size	D	J	CDR3	DNA
TRBV7-2	NA	NA	TRBJ2-1	CASSLVGLEGGEQFF	TGTGCCAGCAGCTTAGTCGGTCTGGAGGGTGGTGAGCAGTTCTTC
TRBV2	NA	NA	TRBJ1-2	CASRVQGGGYTF	TGTGCCAGCAGAGTACAGGGCGGCGGCTACACCTTC
TRBV15	NA	TRBD1	TRBJ2-7	CATSRLIRQGVYEQYF	TGTGCCACCAGCAGACTAATCCGACAGGGGGTCTACGAGCAGTACTTC
TRBV2	NA	TRBD2	TRBJ2-1	CASTLAGADEQFF	TGTGCCAGCACCCTAGCGGGGGCAGATGAGCAGTTCTTC
TRBV10-3	NA	NA	TRBJ2-3	CAIRSGGTDTQYF	TGTGCCATCAGATCCGGGGGCACAGATACGCAGTATTTT
TRBV3-1/TRBV3-2	few	TRBD2	TRBJ2-3	CASSQVAGSTDTQYF	TGTGCCAGCAGCCAAGTAGCGGGAAGCACAGATACGCAGTATTTT
TRBV5-1	NA	NA	TRBJ1-1	CASSLGAGLNTEAFF	TGCGCCAGCAGCTTGGGGGCAGGGTTGAACACTGAAGCTTTCTTT
TRBV7-3	once	TRBD2	TRBJ2-1	CASSLAAGVYNEQFF	TGTGCCAGCAGCCTCGCAGCGGGGGTCTACAATGAGCAGTTCTTC
TRBV5-4	NA	NA	TRBJ2-3	CASSPRQSTDTQYF	TGTGCCAGCAGCCCGAGACAGAGCACAGATACGCAGTATTTT
TRBV5-4	NA	TRBD2	TRBJ2-2	CASSQPRLAGGTNTGELFF	TGTGCCAGCAGCCAGCCCCGACTAGCGGGGGGGACGAACACCGGGGAGCTGTTTTTT
TRBV11-2	NA	TRBD2	TRBJ2-1	CASNLAGPHGGPVSEQFF	TGTGCCAGCAACCTAGCGGGACCGCACGGGGGCCCAGTCTCTGAGCAGTTCTTC
TRBV7-2	NA	NA	TRBJ2-7	CASSLRAYEQYF	TGTGCCAGCAGCCTAAGAGCCTACGAGCAGTACTTC
TRBV11-2	NA	TRBD1	TRBJ2-3	CASSLGTGWNTQYF	TGTGCCAGCAGCCTCGGGACAGGGTGGAATACGCAGTATTTT
TRBV6-6	NA	NA	TRBJ1-3	CASSSRGNGNTIYF	TGTGCCAGCAGTTCCAGGGGTAATGGAAACACCATATATTTT
TRBV7-9	NA	TRBD1	TRBJ1-1	CASSTRDRGVTEAFF	TGTGCCAGCAGCACCCGGGACAGGGGCGTCACTGAAGCTTTCTTT
TRBV7-9	NA	TRBD2	TRBJ2-2	CASSFPGLAAGELFF	TGTGCCAGCAGCTTCCCGGGACTAGCGGCCGGGGAGCTGTTTTTT
TRBV27	many	NA	TRBJ1-5	CASRTDGNSNQPQHF	TGTGCCAGCAGAACGGACGGGAACAGCAATCAGCCCCAGCATTTT
TRBV5-8	NA	NA	TRBJ1-5	CASSPNRNQPQHF	TGTGCCAGCAGCCCTAACCGTAATCAGCCCCAGCATTTT
TRBV6-6	NA	TRBD1	TRBJ2-5	CASSYSGGQGETQYF	TGTGCCAGCAGTTACTCGGGGGGACAGGGAGAGACCCAGTACTTC
TRBV4-3	few	TRBD2	TRBJ2-7	CASSQDGTTYEQYF	TGCGCCAGCAGCCAAGACGGGACTACTTACGAGCAGTACTTC
TRBV3-1/TRBV3-2	NA	TRBD1	TRBJ2-1	CASSQDPGQSREQFF	TGTGCCAGCAGCCAAGATCCGGGACAGTCTCGTGAGCAGTTCTTC
TRBV7-9	NA	NA	TRBJ1-5	CASSLQGDSNQPQHF	TGTGCCAGCAGCTTACAAGGGGATAGCAATCAGCCCCAGCATTTT
TRBV6-5	NA	TRBD2	TRBJ2-7	CASRSGGTTYEQYF	TGTGCCAGCAGAAGCGGGGGGACAACCTACGAGCAGTACTTC
TRBV7-2	NA	TRBD1	TRBJ1-3	CASSLTGTAGNTIYF	TGTGCCAGCAGCTTGACAGGGACAGCTGGAAACACCATATATTTT
TRBV28	NA	TRBD1	TRBJ2-2	CASRTTRTGGAGELFF	TGTGCCAGCCGCACAACTCGGACAGGAGGCGCCGGGGAGCTGTTTTTT
TRBV24-1	once	NA	TRBJ1-5	CATSDYGSNQPQHF	TGTGCCACCAGTGATTACGGGAGCAATCAGCCCCAGCATTTT
TRBV7-9	NA	NA	TRBJ2-7	CASSPGTQISQTEQYF	TGTGCCAGCAGCCCCGGGACACAGATTAGCCAGACCGAGCAGTACTTC